These T cell receptor beta chains were read from a single sample in a study of OX40 agonist ivuxolimab in advanced cancers. Some clones are missing from TCRdb's copy, which holds only in-frame ones; the method was immunoSEQ multiplex PCR. The profile covers some 58,000 clones, with approximately 83% appearing a single time and approximately 14% taken by the ten largest. The source was CD4+ or CD8+ T cells sorted from blood, collected in a trial of the OX40 agonist ivuxolimab. The receptors were gathered from an adult with an advanced solid tumor such as melanoma, head and neck, liver or kidney cancer. Both conserved end residues are part of each CDR3. D genes are given only for firm matches. Size is stated for part of the rows, as once, few or many counts, or as a class when the clone is expanded.

NA NA TRBJ2-1 TRBV27 CASQDSTYNEQFF TGTGCCAGCCAGGACAGCACCTACAATGAGCAGTTCTTC
NA NA TRBJ2-5 TRBV7-8 CASSFHRDRIQETQYF TGTGCCAGCAGCTTCCACCGGGACCGCATTCAAGAGACCCAGTACTTC
few TRBD2 TRBJ2-1 TRBV5-6 CASSFLAGYNEQFF TGTGCCAGCAGCTTCCTAGCGGGATACAATGAGCAGTTCTTC
NA TRBD2 TRBJ2-1 TRBV12-5 CASGLRGLAVQFF TGTGCTAGTGGTTTGCGGGGACTAGCGGTTCAGTTCTTC
NA TRBD2 TRBJ2-1 TRBV7-9 CASSLPPGTSGRNEQFF TGTGCCAGCAGCTTACCCCCGGGGACTAGCGGGAGGAATGAGCAGTTCTTC
NA TRBD1 TRBJ1-2 TRBV5-8 CASSKRYTGTGALGYTF TGTGCCAGCAGCAAAAGATATACCGGGACAGGGGCACTCGGCTACACCTTC
NA TRBD1 TRBJ1-1 TRBV7-9 CASRPTGVTEAFF TGTGCCAGCAGACCTACAGGGGTCACTGAAGCTTTCTTT
NA NA TRBJ1-1 TRBV6-1 CASDSRGRTEAFF TGTGCCAGTGACTCTAGGGGTCGCACTGAAGCTTTCTTT
NA NA TRBJ1-2 TRBV6-6 CATRQVNYGYTF TGTGCCACTCGGCAAGTCAACTATGGCTACACCTTC
NA TRBD1 TRBJ2-7 TRBV5-1 CASSLVPGQEYEQYF TGCGCCAGCAGCTTGGTCCCGGGACAGGAGTACGAGCAGTACTTC
NA NA TRBJ2-5 TRBV28 CASNSPVETQYF TGTGCCAGCAACTCCCCGGTGGAGACCCAGTACTTC
NA NA TRBJ1-1 TRBV5-1 CASSQGRPNTEAFF TGCGCCAGCAGCCAGGGACGACCGAACACTGAAGCTTTCTTT
few NA TRBJ1-1 TRBV7-9 CASSHGRGSEAFF TGTGCCAGCAGTCATGGGCGCGGATCTGAAGCTTTCTTT
NA TRBD2 TRBJ2-1 TRBV7-3 CASSSREGQNEQFF TGTGCCAGCAGCTCGCGGGAGGGCCAAAATGAGCAGTTCTTC
few NA TRBJ2-2 TRBV7-8 CASSLGGAGELFF TGTGCCAGCAGCTTAGGGGGGGCCGGGGAGCTGTTTTTT
NA NA TRBJ2-3 TRBV25-1 CASRRDGSTDTQYF TGTGCCAGCAGACGGGACGGTAGCACAGATACGCAGTATTTT
NA TRBD2 TRBJ2-5 TRBV5-1 CASSSGLAGGETQYF TGCGCCAGCAGCTCGGGACTAGCGGGAGGGGAGACCCAGTACTTC
NA NA TRBJ2-4 TRBV5-4 CASSSPPAPQYF TGTGCCAGCAGCTCCCCCCCGGCGCCTCAGTACTTC
NA TRBD2 TRBJ2-3 TRBV28 CASSLIGLAGEASRTDTQYF TGTGCCAGCAGTTTAATCGGACTAGCGGGCGAAGCTTCCAGAACAGATACGCAGTATTTT
NA TRBD1 TRBJ1-1 TRBV7-9 CASSPRAGGLLMNTEAFF TGTGCCAGCAGCCCGAGGGCAGGGGGCCTACTCATGAACACTGAAGCTTTCTTT
NA TRBD2 TRBJ2-1 TRBV9 CASSVVSGINNEQFF TGTGCCAGCAGCGTAGTTAGCGGGATAAACAATGAGCAGTTCTTC
NA TRBD1 TRBJ2-7 TRBV18 CASSPRTGTYEQYF TGTGCCAGCTCACCACGGACAGGGACCTACGAGCAGTACTTC
NA NA TRBJ2-7 TRBV5-1 CASSLETGRGAYEQYF TGCGCCAGCAGCTTGGAGACAGGGAGGGGGGCCTACGAGCAGTACTTC
NA TRBD2 TRBJ2-3 TRBV5-1 CASSPGLAGEVTQYF TGCGCCAGCAGCCCCGGACTAGCGGGAGAAGTTACGCAGTATTTT
NA TRBD1 TRBJ2-7 TRBV10-3 CAISVSRQGQYF TGTGCCATCAGTGTAAGTAGACAGGGACAGTACTTC
few NA TRBJ2-1 TRBV6-1 CASSAVGGTAGFF TGTGCCAGCAGTGCAGTTGGGGGGACAGCGGGGTTCTTC
NA NA TRBJ1-2 TRBV5-6 CASSAGQDYGYTF TGTGCCAGCAGCGCTGGACAAGACTATGGCTACACCTTC
NA NA TRBJ1-1 TRBV7-8 CASSLDHRKPNTEAFF TGTGCCAGCAGCTTAGACCACAGAAAGCCGAACACTGAAGCTTTCTTT
NA NA TRBJ1-1 TRBV27 CASHRGVYTEAFF TGTGCCTCCCATAGGGGCGTGTACACTGAAGCTTTCTTT
NA NA TRBJ2-7 TRBV6-1 CASRTGRSYEQYF TGTGCCAGCAGGACCGGCAGATCCTACGAGCAGTACTTC
NA NA TRBJ2-3 TRBV10-3 CATDSAPGDTQYF TGTGCCACCGACAGTGCCCCCGGAGATACGCAGTATTTT
NA TRBD1 TRBJ2-3 TRBV4-1 CASSQGPGQSTDTQYF TGCGCCAGCAGCCAAGGACCGGGACAGAGCACAGATACGCAGTATTTT
NA NA TRBJ1-1 TRBV7-9 CASSLLVDTEAFF TGTGCCAGCAGCTTGTTAGTAGACACTGAAGCTTTCTTT
NA NA TRBJ2-7 TRBV16 CASSQYYEQYF TGTGCCAGCAGCCAATACTACGAGCAGTACTTC
NA TRBD1 TRBJ1-2 TRBV2 CASKQGPYSYGYTF TGTGCCAGCAAACAGGGGCCTTATTCCTATGGCTACACCTTC
NA NA TRBJ1-3 TRBV28 CASISRGEANTIYF TGTGCCAGCATCTCCCGGGGGGAGGCGAACACCATATATTTT
NA NA TRBJ2-1 TRBV2 CASSPTGTVYNEQFF TGTGCCAGCAGCCCCACCGGGACGGTTTACAATGAGCAGTTCTTC
once NA TRBJ2-7 TRBV6-6 CASTDRTGSYEQYF TGTGCCAGCACCGACAGGACCGGATCCTACGAGCAGTACTTC
NA NA TRBJ2-6 TRBV7-3 CASSPTPGLSGANVLTF TGTGCCAGCAGCCCAACCCCGGGTCTCTCTGGGGCCAACGTCCTGACTTTC
NA NA TRBJ2-7 TRBV5-1 CASSPEGGGEQYF TGCGCCAGCAGCCCCGAAGGGGGTGGCGAGCAGTACTTC
once TRBD2 TRBJ2-7 TRBV4-1 CASSQAVASGRYEQYF TGCGCCAGCAGCCAGGCTGTAGCTAGCGGGAGGTACGAGCAGTACTTC
NA NA TRBJ2-3 TRBV7-6 CASSLAKLRATDTQYF TGTGCCAGCAGCTTAGCCAAACTCAGGGCCACAGATACGCAGTATTTT
NA TRBD2 TRBJ2-5 TRBV18 CASSPIAGGPETQYF TGTGCCAGCTCACCTATAGCGGGCGGCCCCGAGACCCAGTACTTC
NA NA TRBJ1-2 TRBV7-9 CASSLDLPGASYGYTF TGTGCCAGCAGCTTAGACTTACCGGGCGCCAGCTATGGCTACACCTTC
NA NA TRBJ1-1 TRBV9 CASSVRVNTEAFF TGTGCCAGCAGCGTAAGAGTGAACACTGAAGCTTTCTTT
NA NA TRBJ2-2 TRBV27 CASRRANTGELFF TGTGCCAGCAGGCGGGCGAACACCGGGGAGCTGTTTTTT
NA TRBD1 TRBJ2-2 TRBV6-5 CASSYSRQGYTGELFF TGTGCCAGCAGTTACTCGAGACAGGGATACACCGGGGAGCTGTTTTTT
NA NA TRBJ1-5 TRBV15 CATSRLNQPQHF TGTGCCACCAGCAGGTTGAATCAGCCCCAGCATTTT
NA NA TRBJ1-2 TRBV6-5 CATRQVNYGYTF TGTGCCACTCGGCAAGTCAACTATGGCTACACCTTC
NA TRBD1 TRBJ2-1 TRBV7-9 CASSPGHLGQGASYNEQFF TGTGCCAGCAGCCCAGGCCACCTCGGACAGGGGGCTTCCTACAATGAGCAGTTCTTC
NA NA TRBJ2-7 TRBV6-5 CASNPQGRSYEQYF TGTGCCAGCAATCCACAGGGACGCTCCTACGAGCAGTACTTC